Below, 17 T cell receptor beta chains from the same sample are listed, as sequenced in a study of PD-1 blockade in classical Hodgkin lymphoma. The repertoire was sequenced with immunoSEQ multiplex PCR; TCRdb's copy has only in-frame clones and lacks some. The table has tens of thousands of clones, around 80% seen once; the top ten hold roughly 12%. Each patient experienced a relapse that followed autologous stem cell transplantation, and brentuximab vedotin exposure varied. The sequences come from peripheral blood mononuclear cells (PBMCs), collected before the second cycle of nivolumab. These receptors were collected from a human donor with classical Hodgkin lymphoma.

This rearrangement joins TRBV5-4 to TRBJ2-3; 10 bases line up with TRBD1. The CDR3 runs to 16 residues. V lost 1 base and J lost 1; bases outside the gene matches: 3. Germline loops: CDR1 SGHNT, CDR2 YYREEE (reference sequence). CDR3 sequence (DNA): TGTGCCAGCAGCTTGATGGGGACAGGGGGCACAGATACGCAGTATTTT. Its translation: CASSLMGTGGTDTQYF.

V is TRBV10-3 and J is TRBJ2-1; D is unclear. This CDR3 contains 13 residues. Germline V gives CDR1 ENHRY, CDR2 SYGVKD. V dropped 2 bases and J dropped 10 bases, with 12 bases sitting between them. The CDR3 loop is CAISETGNREQFF. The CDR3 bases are TGTGCCATCAGTGAGACTGGAAATAGGGAGCAGTTCTTC.

CDR3 sequence (DNA): TGTGCCAGTACGGGACTAGCGGGGGTCAACACCGGGGAGCTGTTTTTT. This codes for CASTGLAGVNTGELFF. The rearrangement uses TRBV19 and TRBJ2-2; TRBD2 matches 14 bases. Losses at the gene ends were 7 bases for V and 2 bases for J; bases not matched to a gene: 3. The CDR3 runs to 16 residues. Per the germline V gene, CDR1 is LNHDA and CDR2 is SQIVND (reference sequence).

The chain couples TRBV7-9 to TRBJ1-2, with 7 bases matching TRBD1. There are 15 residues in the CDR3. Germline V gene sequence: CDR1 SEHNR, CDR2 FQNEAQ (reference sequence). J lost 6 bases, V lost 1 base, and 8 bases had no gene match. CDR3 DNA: TGTGCCAGCAGCTTAGACTGGGACAGAAAAAATGGCTACACCTTC. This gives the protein CASSLDWDRKNGYTF.

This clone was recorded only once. CDR3 residues: CASVGTGLSYEQYF. CDR3 DNA: TGTGCCAGCGTAGGGACAGGGCTCTCCTACGAGCAGTACTTC. The chain links TRBV6-1 to TRBJ2-7; 9 bases align to TRBD1. V was clipped by 8 bases and J by 0 bases; unmatched bases: 5. CDR3 length equals 14 residues. CDR1 is MNHNS, CDR2 SASEGT, per germline.

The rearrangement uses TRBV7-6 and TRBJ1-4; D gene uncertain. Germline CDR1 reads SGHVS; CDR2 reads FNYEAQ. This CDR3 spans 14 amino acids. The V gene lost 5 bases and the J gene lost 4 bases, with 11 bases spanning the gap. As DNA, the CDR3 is TGTGCCAGCAGCGCCCCTCAAAGTAATGAAAAACTGTTTTTT. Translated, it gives CASSAPQSNEKLFF.

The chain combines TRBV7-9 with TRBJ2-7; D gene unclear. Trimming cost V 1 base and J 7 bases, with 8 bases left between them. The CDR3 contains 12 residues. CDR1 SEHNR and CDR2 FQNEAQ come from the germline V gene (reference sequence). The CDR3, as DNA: TGTGCCAGCAGCTTAGTTTCGCAGGAGCAGTACTTC. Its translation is CASSLVSQEQYF.

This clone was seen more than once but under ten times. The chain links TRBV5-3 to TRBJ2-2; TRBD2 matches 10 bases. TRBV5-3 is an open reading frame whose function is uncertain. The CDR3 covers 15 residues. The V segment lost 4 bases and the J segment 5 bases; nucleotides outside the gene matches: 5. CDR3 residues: CARSAGTSETGELFF. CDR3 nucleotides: TGTGCCAGAAGCGCCGGGACTAGCGAGACCGGGGAGCTGTTTTTT.

For the CDR3, the DNA is TGCGCCAGCAGCCAAGACAGGGGGAGCTCCTACGAGCAGTACTTC. As protein: CASSQDRGSSYEQYF. This chain joins TRBV4-3 and TRBJ2-7, with 7 bases that match TRBD1. Losses at the gene ends were 0 bases for V and 0 bases for J; bases not matched to a gene: 2. This CDR3 is built from 15 residues. Germline lookup yields CDR1 LGHNA and CDR2 YSLEER.

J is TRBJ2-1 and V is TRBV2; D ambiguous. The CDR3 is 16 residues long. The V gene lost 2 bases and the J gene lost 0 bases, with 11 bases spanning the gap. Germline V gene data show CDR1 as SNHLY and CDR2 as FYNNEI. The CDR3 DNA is TGTGCCAGCAGTGAAATTGGGGTGAGCTCCTACAATGAGCAGTTCTTC. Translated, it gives CASSEIGVSSYNEQFF.

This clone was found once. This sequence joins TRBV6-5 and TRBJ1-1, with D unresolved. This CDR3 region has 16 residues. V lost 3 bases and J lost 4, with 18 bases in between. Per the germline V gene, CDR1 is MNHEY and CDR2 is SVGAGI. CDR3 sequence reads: CASSYGVGSLSTEAFF. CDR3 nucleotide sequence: TGTGCCAGCAGTTATGGGGTAGGGTCTCTGAGCACTGAAGCTTTCTTT.

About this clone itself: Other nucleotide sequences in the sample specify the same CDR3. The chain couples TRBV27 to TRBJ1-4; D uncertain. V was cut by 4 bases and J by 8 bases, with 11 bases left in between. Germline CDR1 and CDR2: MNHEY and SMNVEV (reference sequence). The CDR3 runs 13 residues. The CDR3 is CASSYRGNEKLFF. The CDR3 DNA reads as TGTGCCAGCAGTTATAGAGGGAACGAAAAACTGTTTTTT.

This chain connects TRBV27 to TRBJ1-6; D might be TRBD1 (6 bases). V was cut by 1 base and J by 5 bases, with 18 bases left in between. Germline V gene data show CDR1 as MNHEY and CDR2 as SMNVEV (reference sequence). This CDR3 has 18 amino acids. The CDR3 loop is CASSLLGGSVVDNSPLHF. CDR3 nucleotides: TGTGCCAGCAGTTTATTAGGGGGGTCTGTGGTAGATAATTCACCCCTCCACTTT.

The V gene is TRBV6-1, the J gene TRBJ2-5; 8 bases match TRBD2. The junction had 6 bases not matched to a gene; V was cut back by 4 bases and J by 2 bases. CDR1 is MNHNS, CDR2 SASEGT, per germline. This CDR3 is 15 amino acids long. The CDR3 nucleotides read TGTGCCAGCAGTGTTCGGCGGGGGGCACAAGAGACCCAGTACTTC. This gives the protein CASSVRRGAQETQYF.

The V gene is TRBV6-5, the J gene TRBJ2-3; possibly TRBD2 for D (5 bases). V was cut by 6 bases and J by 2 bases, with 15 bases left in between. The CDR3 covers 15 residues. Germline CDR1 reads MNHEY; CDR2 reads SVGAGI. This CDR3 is CASSLGRGNTDTQYF. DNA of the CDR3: TGTGCCAGCAGCCTGGGCCGAGGGAACACAGATACGCAGTATTTT.

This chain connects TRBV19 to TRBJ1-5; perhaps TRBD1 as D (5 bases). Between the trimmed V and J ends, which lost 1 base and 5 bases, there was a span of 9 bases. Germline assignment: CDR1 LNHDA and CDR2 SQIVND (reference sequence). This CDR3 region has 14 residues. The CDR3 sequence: CASSIGSRDQPQHF. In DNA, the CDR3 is TGTGCCAGTAGTATAGGAAGCAGGGATCAGCCCCAGCATTTT.

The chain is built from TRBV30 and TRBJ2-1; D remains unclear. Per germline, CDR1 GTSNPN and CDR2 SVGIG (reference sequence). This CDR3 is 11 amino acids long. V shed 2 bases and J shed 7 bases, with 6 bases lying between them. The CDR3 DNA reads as TGTGCCTGGAGTAAAGAGAATGAGCAGTTCTTC. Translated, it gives CAWSKENEQFF.